This is a list of T cell receptor beta chains from one sample in a study of breast tumors, draining lymph nodes, adjacent tissues. TCRdb reanalysed the multiplex PCR reads using MiXCR and keeps one entry per CDR3 protein. The sample records 66,000 or so distinct CDR3 sequences, 43% being singletons. Sequenced material: breast tumor tissue. The receptors were gathered from a female donor with breast cancer. Some clones in this sample may be carry-over from other donors' samples. The CDR3 runs from the conserved cysteine through the conserved F or W. D genes are given only for firm matches. Clone sizes are given selectively: once, few, many, or a class where the clone is expanded.

v_call	j_call	clone_size	cdr3_length	d_call	cdr3_nt	cdr3_aa
TRBV7-9	TRBJ1-1	few	15	-	TGTGCCAGCAGTTCTATTGGGGGGGTGAACACTGAAGCTTTCTTT	CASSSIGGVNTEAFF
TRBV6-5	TRBJ1-1	many	13	-	TGTGCCAGCAGGAGGGCGGTGAACACTGAAGCTTTCTTT	CASRRAVNTEAFF
TRBV20-1	TRBJ2-3	medium-sized	13	-	TGCAGTGCTAGTTTGGACTATGCAGATACGCAGTATTTT	CSASLDYADTQYF
TRBV29-1	TRBJ2-7	-	13	TRBD2	TGCAGCGTCCCTAGCGGGGACTCCTACGAGCAGTACTTC	CSVPSGDSYEQYF
TRBV30	TRBJ2-3	many	14	-	TGTGCCTGGAGTGAGGCCGCCGTACCCGATACGCAGTATTTT	CAWSEAAVPDTQYF
TRBV11-2	TRBJ2-7	-	18	TRBD2	TGTGCCAGCAGCTTAGTCGGTAGCGCGAGCGGGGGGACCTACGAGCAGTACTTC	CASSLVGSASGGTYEQYF
TRBV20-1	TRBJ1-2	few	13	TRBD1	TGCAGTGCTAGAGCGGGACAGGGGTACGGCTACACCTTC	CSARAGQGYGYTF
TRBV27	TRBJ2-3	-	14	-	TGTGCCAGCCCTTCTCTGGGGGAGACAGATACGCAGTATTTT	CASPSLGETDTQYF
TRBV19	TRBJ2-6	many	16	TRBD2	TGTGCCGGGGGGGACCCGCGGACCCCTGGGGCCAACGTCCTGACTTTC	CAGGDPRTPGANVLTF
TRBV7-6	TRBJ2-1	-	15	TRBD1	TGTGCCAGCAGCTCCCGACAGGGGGCTCTTAATGAGCAGTTCTTC	CASSSRQGALNEQFF
TRBV9	TRBJ2-5	many	15	-	TGTGCCAGCAGCTTCTCCGACTGGATCCAAGAGACCCAGTACTTC	CASSFSDWIQETQYF
TRBV20-1	TRBJ2-1	many	14	TRBD2	TGCAGTGCTAGACTAGCGGGAGGGCCCGGGGAGCAGTTCTTC	CSARLAGGPGEQFF
TRBV6-2/TRBV6-3	TRBJ2-7	few	12	-	TGTGCCAGCAGTCACGGTTCCTACGAGCAGTACTTC	CASSHGSYEQYF
TRBV19	TRBJ1-4	-	16	-	TGTGCCAGTAGTATATACATGGGGATGGGCAATGAAAAACTGTTTTTT	CASSIYMGMGNEKLFF
TRBV20-1	TRBJ1-1	many	11	-	TGCAGTGCTAGAGTAGGTACTGAAGCTTTCTTT	CSARVGTEAFF
TRBV20-1	TRBJ2-3	many	14	-	TGCAGTGCTAGAGATCCGGGATACACAGATACGCAGTATTTT	CSARDPGYTDTQYF
TRBV6-6	TRBJ1-5	many	14	-	TGTGCCAGCAGAGAAAGGGGGTATCGACAGCCCCAGCATTTT	CASRERGYRQPQHF
TRBV7-2	TRBJ1-4	many	13	-	TGTGCCAGCAGCTTAGCAGGGGGGGAAAAACTGTTTTTT	CASSLAGGEKLFF
TRBV7-8	TRBJ2-7	many	14	-	TGTGCCAGCAGCTTAGGAGTTTCCTCCTACGAGCAGTACTTC	CASSLGVSSYEQYF
TRBV5-8	TRBJ1-5	few	18	TRBD1	TGTGCCAGCAGCGGGACAGGGTCCTGGTTCAAAAGTAATCAGCCCCAGCATTTT	CASSGTGSWFKSNQPQHF